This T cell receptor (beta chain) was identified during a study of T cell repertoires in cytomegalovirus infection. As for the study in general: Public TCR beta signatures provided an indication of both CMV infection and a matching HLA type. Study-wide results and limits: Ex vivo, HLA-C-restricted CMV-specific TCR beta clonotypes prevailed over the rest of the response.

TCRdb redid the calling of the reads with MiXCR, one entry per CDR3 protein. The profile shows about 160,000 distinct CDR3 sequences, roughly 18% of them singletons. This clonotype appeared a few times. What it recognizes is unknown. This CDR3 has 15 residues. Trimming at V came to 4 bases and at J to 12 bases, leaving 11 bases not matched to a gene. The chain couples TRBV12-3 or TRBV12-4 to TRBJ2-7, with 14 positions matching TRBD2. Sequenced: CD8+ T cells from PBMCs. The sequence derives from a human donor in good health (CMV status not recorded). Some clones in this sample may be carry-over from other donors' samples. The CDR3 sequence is CASSSRPGLAGAVYF. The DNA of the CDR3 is TGTGCCAGCAGTTCACGCCCGGGACTAGCGGGGGCGGTGTACTTC.